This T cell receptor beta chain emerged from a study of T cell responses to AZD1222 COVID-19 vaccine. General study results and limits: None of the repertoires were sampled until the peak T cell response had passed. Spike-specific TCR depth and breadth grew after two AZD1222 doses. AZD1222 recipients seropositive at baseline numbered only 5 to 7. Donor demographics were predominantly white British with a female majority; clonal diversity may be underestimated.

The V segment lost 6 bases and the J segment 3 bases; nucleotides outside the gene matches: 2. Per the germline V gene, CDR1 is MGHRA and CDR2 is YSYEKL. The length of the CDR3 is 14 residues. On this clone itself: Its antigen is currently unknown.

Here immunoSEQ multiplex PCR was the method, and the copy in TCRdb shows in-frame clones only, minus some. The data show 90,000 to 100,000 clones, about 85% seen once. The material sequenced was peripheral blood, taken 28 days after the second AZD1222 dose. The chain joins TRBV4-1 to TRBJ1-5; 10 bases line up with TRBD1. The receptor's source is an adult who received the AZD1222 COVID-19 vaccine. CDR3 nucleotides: TGCGCCAGCAGGGGACAGGGGCCCAATCAGCCCCAGCATTTT. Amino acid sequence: CASRGQGPNQPQHF.